The 23 T cell receptor beta chains below come from one sample, sequenced in a study of T cell clonotyping in hematopoietic cell transplantation. Here immunoSEQ multiplex PCR was the method, and the copy in TCRdb shows in-frame clones only, minus some. The sample has 6,000 to 6,500 clones, about 32% seen once. This specimen consisted of peripheral blood mononuclear cells, obtained 30 days after allogeneic stem cell transplant. These receptor sequences come from a female patient aged 45 to 65 who had an allogeneic stem cell transplant from an unrelated donor, so the T cells may come from the graft donor. Some clones in this sample may be carry-over from other donors' samples.

This clone occurred a few times. This chain connects TRBV7-9 to TRBJ1-5, with TRBD1 as a possible D gene (5 bases). V lost 1 base to trimming and J lost 5 bases, with 12 bases between them. Germline CDR1 SEHNR, CDR2 FQNEAQ (reference sequence). The CDR3 is made up of 15 amino acids. CDR3 loop: CASSLGEGAHQPQHF. The DNA for the CDR3 is TGTGCCAGCAGCTTAGGTGAAGGGGCCCATCAGCCCCAGCATTTT.

The chain is built from TRBV30 and TRBJ1-1; D is uncertain. CDR3 size: 13 residues. Trimming removed 0 bases from V and 4 bases from J, with 9 bases in between. Germline CDR1 reads GTSNPN; CDR2 reads SVGIG (reference sequence). The CDR3 coding sequence is TGTGCCTGGAGTGTGGGATCGGGCACTGAAGCTTTCTTT. Translated, it gives CAWSVGSGTEAFF.

This sequence joins TRBV6-5 and TRBJ2-5; 8 nucleotides agree with TRBD1. The end of the DNA fits TRBJ2-7 better, so the J call may be wrong. CDR1 MNHEY and CDR2 SVGAGI come from the germline V gene. This CDR3 region has 14 residues. The CDR3 reads CASSYLTGDDEQYF. CDR3 nucleotides: TGTGCCAGCAGTTACCTGACAGGGGATGACGAGCAGTACTTC.

Here the CDR3 reads CAWSVDSNQPQHF. DNA for the CDR3: TGTGCCTGGAGTGTAGACAGTAATCAGCCCCAGCATTTT. This chain joins TRBV30 and TRBJ1-5; a possible D gene is TRBD1 (5 bases). The CDR3 runs 13 residues. Germline V gene data show CDR1 as GTSNPN and CDR2 as SVGIG (reference sequence). V lost 0 bases, J lost 4 bases, and 7 bases lay in between. The full variable domain, in which reference TRBV30 and TRBJ1-5 provide the parts outside the CDR3, is SQTIHQWPATLVQPVGSPLSLECTVEGTSNPNLYWYRQAAGRGLQLLFYSVGIGQISSEVPQNLSASRPQDRQFILSSKKLLLSDSGFYLCAWSVDSNQPQHFGDGTRLSIL.

The CDR3 region is CASRGGIEQYF. CDR3 in DNA: TGTGCCAGCAGGGGGGGGATCGAGCAGTACTTC. The gene calls are TRBV11-3 and TRBJ2-7; TRBD2 aligns across 7 bases. Germline assignment: CDR1 SGHNT and CDR2 YENEEA. The length of the CDR3 is 11 residues. Trimming cost V 6 bases and J 6 bases; bases outside gene matches: 2.

The chain recombines TRBV4-2 with TRBJ2-7; D remains ambiguous. The CDR3 totals 11 residues. V was cut by 4 bases and J by 7 bases, with 8 bases left in between. CDR1 and CDR2 from the germline V gene are LGHNA and YNFKEQ. CDR3 DNA: TGTGCCAGCAGCCGCACACTAGAGCAGTACTTC. Protein sequence: CASSRTLEQYF.

V usage is TRBV5-1 and J usage is TRBJ1-4; D gene unclear. The CDR3 has 15 amino acids. Germline CDR1 is SGHRS and CDR2 is YFSETQ. V lost 4 bases and J lost 0, with 10 bases in between. The CDR3 reads CASSPKSPTNEKLFF. As DNA, the CDR3 is TGCGCCAGCAGCCCAAAATCGCCAACTAATGAAAAACTGTTTTTT.

A few counts support this clone. This chain joins TRBV5-1 and TRBJ2-7; 8 bases align to TRBD2. There are 15 residues in the CDR3. CDR1 is SGHRS and CDR2 is YFSETQ in the germline V gene. J gave up 5 bases and V 4 bases, and 11 bases lay outside the gene matches. CDR3 DNA: TGCGCCAGCAGCCTAACTACCAGCGGGAGCCACGAGCAGTACTTC. This gives the protein CASSLTTSGSHEQYF.

This chain links TRBV30 with TRBJ1-6; D may be TRBD1 (5 bases). CDR1 GTSNPN and CDR2 SVGIG come from the germline V gene (reference sequence). V dropped 3 bases and J dropped 8 bases, with 17 bases sitting between them. The CDR3 runs 15 residues. CDR3 nucleotide sequence: TGTGCCTGGAGGGGGGGACTCCGGTCAGATTCACCCCTCCACTTT. This codes for CAWRGGLRSDSPLHF. Drawing the rest from reference TRBV30 and TRBJ1-6, the complete variable domain is SQTIHQWPATLVQPVGSPLSLECTVEGTSNPNLYWYRQAAGRGLQLLFYSVGIGQISSEVPQNLSASRPQDRQFILSSKKLLLSDSGFYLCAWRGGLRSDSPLHFGNGTRLTVT.

This clone has a handful of counts. The chain combines TRBV5-1 with TRBJ2-5; 7 bases agree with TRBD2. The CDR3 sequence is 16 residues long. V lost 0 bases, J lost 1 base, and 6 bases stayed unmatched. The germline V gene encodes CDR1 SGHRS and CDR2 YFSETQ. CDR3 nucleotide sequence: TGCGCCAGCAGCTTGGTTGGGGGGGGGTCCCAAGAGACCCAGTACTTC. Residues: CASSLVGGGSQETQYF.

The rearrangement joins TRBV30 to TRBJ1-2; a possible D gene is TRBD1 (6 bases). Germline V gives CDR1 GTSNPN, CDR2 SVGIG (reference sequence). The CDR3 sequence is 13 residues long. The V and J ends lost 2 bases and 2 bases respectively, with 9 bases between them. CDR3 protein: CAWSTTGNYGYTF. Written as DNA, the CDR3 is TGTGCCTGGAGTACTACAGGGAACTATGGCTACACCTTC.

The chain carries TRBV30 and TRBJ2-7; 7 nucleotides line up with TRBD2. Germline V gives CDR1 GTSNPN, CDR2 SVGIG (reference sequence). After removal of 1 base from V and 1 base from J, the junction contained 10 bases not matched to a gene. The CDR3 runs to 16 residues. CDR3 sequence reads: CAWSGGRRGGSYEQYF. The CDR3 DNA is TGTGCCTGGAGTGGAGGGAGGCGGGGAGGGTCCTACGAGCAGTACTTC.

This clone was detected a few times. This chain uses TRBV30 with TRBJ1-6; D remains ambiguous. From germline, CDR1 is GTSNPN and CDR2 SVGIG (reference sequence). The CDR3 loop spans 14 amino acids. The germline V and J ends were trimmed by 4 bases and 10 bases, with 17 bases remaining between them. CDR3 sequence: CAWNLGQNISPLHF. The CDR3 DNA reads as TGTGCCTGGAATCTGGGTCAGAACATCTCACCCCTCCACTTT.

V is TRBV30 and J is TRBJ1-5, with 8 bases identical to TRBD1. The CDR3 has 16 residues. V lost 1 base and J lost 4; bases outside the gene matches: 9. Germline V CDR1 and CDR2: GTSNPN, SVGIG (reference sequence). CDR3 nucleotides: TGTGCCTGGAGTGCCAGGGGGCTTGGGGCAAATCAGCCCCAGCATTTT. It encodes CAWSARGLGANQPQHF.

V gene TRBV7-6 combines with J gene TRBJ1-2; possibly TRBD1 for D (6 bases). The V gene's germline CDR1 is SGHVS and CDR2 FNYEAQ. Trimming shortened V by 5 bases and J by 4 bases, and 14 bases separated the two germline ends. CDR3 length: 14 amino acids. The CDR3 reads CASSPRDTAYGYTF. The CDR3 DNA is TGTGCCAGCAGCCCCCGGGACACCGCCTATGGCTACACCTTC.

This sequence joins TRBV30 and TRBJ1-5; 7 nucleotides line up with TRBD1. This CDR3 spans 15 amino acids. V trimming: 0 bases; J trimming: 4 bases; junction bases outside the gene matches: 6. Germline lookup yields CDR1 GTSNPN and CDR2 SVGIG (reference sequence). The CDR3 protein is CAWSVRDRANQPQHF. CDR3 bases: TGTGCCTGGAGTGTACGAGACAGGGCGAATCAGCCCCAGCATTTT.

V gene TRBV5-1 combines with J gene TRBJ2-7, with TRBD2 identical over 10 bases. CDR1 and CDR2 from the germline V gene are SGHRS and YFSETQ. Trimming at V came to 5 bases and at J to 3 bases, leaving 5 bases not matched to a gene. The CDR3 runs 14 residues. The CDR3 sequence is CASSSSGGHYEQYF. In nucleotides, the CDR3 is TGCGCCAGCAGTTCTAGCGGGGGCCACTACGAGCAGTACTTC.

This clone was seen only a few times. The chain joins TRBV5-1 to TRBJ2-7; perhaps TRBD2 as D (6 bases). Looked up from germline, CDR1 is SGHRS and CDR2 is YFSETQ. The length of the CDR3 is 14 residues. Trimming shortened V by 0 bases and J by 0 bases, and 7 bases separated the two germline ends. CDR3 sequence: CASSLVEGSYEQYF. CDR3 in DNA: TGCGCCAGCAGCTTGGTGGAGGGCTCCTACGAGCAGTACTTC.

This clone was seen more than once but under ten times. The V gene is TRBV2, the J gene TRBJ2-2, with D maybe TRBD2 (5 bases). V was clipped by 7 bases and J by 0 bases, with 18 bases between them. The CDR3 is 17 residues long. Germline CDR1 reads SNHLY; CDR2 reads FYNNEI. For the CDR3, the DNA is TGTGCCAGCACCTGGACCTCGGGGAACGCGAACACCGGGGAGCTGTTTTTT. It encodes CASTWTSGNANTGELFF.

The genes are TRBV6-5 and TRBJ2-1; 11 positions agree with TRBD2. The CDR3 covers 15 residues. The V and J ends lost 4 bases and 5 bases, in that order; junction bases with no gene match: 4. Germline-derived CDR1 and CDR2 are MNHEY and SVGAGI. CDR3 residues: CASSLAGGEHNEQFF. CDR3 coding DNA: TGTGCCAGCAGTTTAGCGGGGGGGGAACACAATGAGCAGTTCTTC.

In this sample, this clone turned up a few times. This sequence joins TRBV5-6 and TRBJ2-7; D may be TRBD1 (6 bases). Deletions cut 3 bases from V and 4 bases from J, with 20 bases between. Germline lookup yields CDR1 SGHDT and CDR2 YYEEEE. CDR3 length: 16 amino acids. This chain's CDR3 is CASSSLVGQGIYEQYF. In DNA, the CDR3 is TGTGCCAGCAGCTCCCTAGTCGGGCAGGGGATATACGAGCAGTACTTC. Full variable domain (outside the CDR3, taken from reference TRBV5-6 and TRBJ2-7): DAGVTQSPTHLIKTRGQQVTLRCSPKSGHDTVSWYQQALGQGPQFIFQYYEEEERQRGNFPDRFSGHQFPNYSSELNVNALLLGDSALYLCASSSLVGQGIYEQYFGPGTRLTVT.

This clone is labeled as medium-sized. The J gene is TRBJ1-2, the V gene TRBV6-5; the match to TRBD1 covers 7 bases. From germline, CDR1 is MNHEY and CDR2 SVGAGI. V shed 6 bases, J shed 7 bases, and the junction held 14 bases outside the gene matches. CDR3 size: 15 residues. For the CDR3, the DNA is TGTGCCAGCAGACCAGGGGGGGGTCCTCGAGGTGGCTACACCTTC. It translates to CASRPGGGPRGGYTF.

CDR3 in DNA: TGTGCCTGGGGGACAGGGGGCCGTCCCCAGCATTTT. It encodes CAWGTGGRPQHF. The rearrangement uses TRBV30 and TRBJ1-5; TRBD1 matches at 12 bases. The CDR3 consists of 12 residues. CDR1 GTSNPN and CDR2 SVGIG come from the germline V gene (reference sequence). V lost 5 bases, J lost 10 bases, and 3 bases stayed unmatched.